This is a list of T cell receptor beta chains from one sample in a study of blood T cell repertoires in COVID-19. Data came from immunoSEQ multiplex PCR; TCRdb stores just in-frame clones and leaves some out. Altogether roughly 160,000 clones are present, 84% being singletons, with the ten largest covering approximately 12%. The sequenced material came from PBMCs or T cells enriched from blood (not recorded which). These receptors were taken from a man aged 45-60 years who had recovered from COVID-19. The CDR3 runs from the conserved cysteine through the conserved F or W. Each record gives: D gene, V gene, clone size, J gene, CDR3 protein, CDR3 DNA. The D gene is left open where the match is weak. A clone size is listed for some rows: how often the clone was seen (once, few, many), or a class if it is expanded.

d_call: NA; v_call: TRBV6-1; clone_size: NA; j_call: TRBJ2-3; cdr3_aa: CASSDRGTDTQYF; cdr3_nt: TGTGCCAGCAGTGACAGGGGCACAGATACGCAGTATTTT
d_call: TRBD2; v_call: TRBV7-9; clone_size: NA; j_call: TRBJ2-7; cdr3_aa: CASSRDYSISYEQYF; cdr3_nt: TGTGCCAGCAGCCGGGACTACAGTATCTCCTACGAGCAGTACTTC
d_call: TRBD2; v_call: TRBV9; clone_size: NA; j_call: TRBJ2-5; cdr3_aa: CASTSSGGAGETQYF; cdr3_nt: TGTGCCAGCACGAGTAGCGGGGGGGCCGGGGAGACCCAGTACTTC
d_call: NA; v_call: TRBV6-6; clone_size: NA; j_call: TRBJ1-5; cdr3_aa: CASSSGERVQPQHF; cdr3_nt: TGTGCCAGCAGTTCCGGCGAGCGTGTTCAGCCCCAGCATTTT
d_call: NA; v_call: TRBV27; clone_size: NA; j_call: TRBJ2-3; cdr3_aa: CASSLRFGGRLNTQYF; cdr3_nt: TGTGCCAGCAGTTTAAGGTTCGGGGGGCGACTGAATACGCAGTATTTT
d_call: NA; v_call: TRBV29-1; clone_size: NA; j_call: TRBJ1-1; cdr3_aa: CSVRWGGVSTEAFF; cdr3_nt: TGCAGCGTCCGATGGGGGGGCGTGAGCACTGAAGCTTTCTTT
d_call: TRBD1; v_call: TRBV11-2; clone_size: once; j_call: TRBJ1-4; cdr3_aa: CASSFPSGTGRRNEKLFF; cdr3_nt: TGTGCCAGCAGCTTCCCTTCCGGGACAGGGCGGAGGAATGAAAAACTGTTTTTT
d_call: NA; v_call: TRBV5-1; clone_size: NA; j_call: TRBJ1-1; cdr3_aa: CASSLGRNTEAFF; cdr3_nt: TGCGCCAGCAGCCTAGGGAGGAACACTGAAGCTTTCTTT
d_call: NA; v_call: TRBV28; clone_size: once; j_call: TRBJ1-6; cdr3_aa: CASSFLESSYNSPLHF; cdr3_nt: TGTGCCAGCAGTTTCCTGGAGAGCTCCTATAATTCACCCCTCCACTTT
d_call: NA; v_call: TRBV19; clone_size: NA; j_call: TRBJ2-7; cdr3_aa: CASSAGGYEQYF; cdr3_nt: TGTGCCAGTAGCGCCGGGGGATACGAGCAGTACTTC
d_call: TRBD1; v_call: TRBV7-9; clone_size: NA; j_call: TRBJ1-3; cdr3_aa: CASSKQGASGNTIYF; cdr3_nt: TGTGCCAGCAGCAAACAGGGGGCGAGTGGAAACACCATATATTTT
d_call: TRBD1; v_call: TRBV6-1; clone_size: few; j_call: TRBJ1-2; cdr3_aa: CASSEGQGSAYGYTF; cdr3_nt: TGTGCCAGCAGTGAAGGACAGGGGAGCGCATATGGCTACACCTTC
d_call: TRBD1; v_call: TRBV19; clone_size: NA; j_call: TRBJ1-1; cdr3_aa: CASDRGNARGTEAFF; cdr3_nt: TGTGCCAGTGACAGGGGGAACGCGAGGGGAACTGAAGCTTTCTTT
d_call: NA; v_call: TRBV3-1/TRBV3-2; clone_size: NA; j_call: TRBJ2-7; cdr3_aa: CASSQEREQYF; cdr3_nt: TGTGCCAGCAGCCAAGAGCGGGAGCAGTACTTC
d_call: TRBD2; v_call: TRBV7-8; clone_size: once; j_call: TRBJ2-1; cdr3_aa: CASSPRESSYNEQFF; cdr3_nt: TGTGCCAGCAGCCCGCGGGAGAGCTCCTACAATGAGCAGTTCTTC
d_call: TRBD1; v_call: TRBV5-1; clone_size: NA; j_call: TRBJ1-1; cdr3_aa: CASSWTGVTGEAFF; cdr3_nt: TGCGCCAGCAGCTGGACAGGGGTTACCGGTGAAGCTTTCTTT
d_call: NA; v_call: TRBV12-2; clone_size: NA; j_call: TRBJ2-3; cdr3_aa: CASRQAGQGVSTDTQYF; cdr3_nt: TGTGCAAGTCGCCAAGCCGGACAGGGCGTGAGCACAGATACGCAGTATTTT
d_call: TRBD1; v_call: TRBV11-2; clone_size: few; j_call: TRBJ1-1; cdr3_aa: CASSFPRDRRRANTEAFF; cdr3_nt: TGTGCCAGCAGCTTCCCCCGGGACAGGAGGCGTGCGAACACTGAAGCTTTCTTT
d_call: TRBD1; v_call: TRBV2; clone_size: NA; j_call: TRBJ1-6; cdr3_aa: CASSRFGTGERSTNSPLHF; cdr3_nt: TGTGCCAGCAGCCGATTCGGGACAGGGGAACGTAGTACTAATTCACCCCTCCACTTT
d_call: NA; v_call: TRBV5-4; clone_size: NA; j_call: TRBJ2-1; cdr3_aa: CASSLGAGYMNNEQFF; cdr3_nt: TGTGCCAGCAGCTTGGGAGCAGGGTATATGAACAATGAGCAGTTCTTC
d_call: NA; v_call: TRBV6-5; clone_size: NA; j_call: TRBJ1-5; cdr3_aa: CASSYSSSNQPQHF; cdr3_nt: TGTGCCAGCAGTTACTCGTCGAGCAATCAGCCCCAGCATTTT
d_call: NA; v_call: TRBV19; clone_size: NA; j_call: TRBJ2-7; cdr3_aa: CASSIGTGSYEQYF; cdr3_nt: TGTGCCAGTAGTATAGGTACGGGATCCTACGAGCAGTACTTC
d_call: NA; v_call: TRBV7-3; clone_size: NA; j_call: TRBJ1-1; cdr3_aa: CASSLSWKGDAEAFF; cdr3_nt: TGTGCCAGCAGCTTATCATGGAAGGGGGACGCTGAAGCTTTCTTT
d_call: NA; v_call: TRBV7-2; clone_size: NA; j_call: TRBJ2-2; cdr3_aa: CASRGGAVAGELFF; cdr3_nt: TGTGCCAGCAGGGGGGGGGCCGTAGCCGGGGAGCTGTTTTTT
d_call: NA; v_call: TRBV4-3; clone_size: NA; j_call: TRBJ2-3; cdr3_aa: CASSQDGGGSGTDTQYF; cdr3_nt: TGCGCCAGCAGCCAAGATGGAGGGGGCTCAGGCACAGATACGCAGTATTTT
d_call: NA; v_call: TRBV7-9; clone_size: NA; j_call: TRBJ2-1; cdr3_aa: CAEARLEIGNEQFF; cdr3_nt: TGTGCTGAAGCAAGGCTAGAAATAGGCAATGAGCAGTTCTTC
d_call: NA; v_call: TRBV5-6; clone_size: NA; j_call: TRBJ2-2; cdr3_aa: CASSWPGTNTGELFF; cdr3_nt: TGTGCCAGCAGCTGGCCGGGAACGAACACCGGGGAGCTGTTTTTT
d_call: TRBD1; v_call: TRBV7-2; clone_size: many; j_call: TRBJ1-2; cdr3_aa: CASSSGGWEVYGYTF; cdr3_nt: TGTGCCAGCAGCTCAGGGGGGTGGGAGGTCTATGGCTACACCTTC
d_call: TRBD2; v_call: TRBV27; clone_size: NA; j_call: TRBJ2-7; cdr3_aa: CASSFWLAGGPTYEQYF; cdr3_nt: TGTGCCAGCAGTTTCTGGCTAGCGGGGGGACCAACCTACGAGCAGTACTTC
d_call: NA; v_call: TRBV5-1; clone_size: NA; j_call: TRBJ1-2; cdr3_aa: CASSPGTGGYGYTF; cdr3_nt: TGCGCCAGCAGCCCCGGGACTGGTGGCTATGGCTACACCTTC
d_call: NA; v_call: TRBV3-1/TRBV3-2; clone_size: once; j_call: TRBJ2-6; cdr3_aa: CASRQGYRSGANVLTF; cdr3_nt: TGTGCCAGCAGACAGGGTTACCGATCTGGGGCCAACGTCCTGACTTTC
d_call: TRBD1; v_call: TRBV12-5; clone_size: NA; j_call: TRBJ1-4; cdr3_aa: CASGLVVTGDEKLFF; cdr3_nt: TGTGCTAGTGGTTTGGTAGTGACAGGGGATGAAAAACTGTTTTTT
d_call: TRBD1; v_call: TRBV7-9; clone_size: NA; j_call: TRBJ2-7; cdr3_aa: CASSSGTGSLYEQYF; cdr3_nt: TGTGCCAGCAGCTCCGGGACAGGGTCCCTCTACGAGCAGTACTTC
d_call: NA; v_call: TRBV2; clone_size: NA; j_call: TRBJ2-2; cdr3_aa: CATLTQAIANTGELFF; cdr3_nt: TGTGCCACATTAACCCAGGCCATCGCGAACACCGGGGAGCTGTTTTTT
d_call: NA; v_call: TRBV7-7; clone_size: once; j_call: TRBJ2-5; cdr3_aa: CASSLGLLAAQETQYF; cdr3_nt: TGTGCTAGCAGCTTAGGGTTGTTAGCTGCCCAAGAGACCCAGTACTTC
d_call: NA; v_call: TRBV19; clone_size: NA; j_call: TRBJ1-5; cdr3_aa: CASSGLGGSNQPQHF; cdr3_nt: TGTGCCAGTAGTGGCCTTGGAGGGAGCAATCAGCCCCAGCATTTT
d_call: TRBD2; v_call: TRBV6-4; clone_size: NA; j_call: TRBJ2-1; cdr3_aa: CASSPRAGDYNEQFF; cdr3_nt: TGTGCCAGCAGTCCCAGAGCGGGGGACTACAATGAGCAGTTCTTC
d_call: NA; v_call: TRBV19; clone_size: NA; j_call: TRBJ1-3; cdr3_aa: CASSRAQFSGNTIYF; cdr3_nt: TGTGCCAGTAGTAGGGCTCAGTTCTCTGGAAACACCATATATTTT
d_call: TRBD1; v_call: TRBV19; clone_size: few; j_call: TRBJ1-4; cdr3_aa: CASRDRGNEKLFF; cdr3_nt: TGTGCCAGTAGGGACAGGGGAAATGAAAAACTGTTTTTT
d_call: TRBD1; v_call: TRBV29-1; clone_size: NA; j_call: TRBJ2-1; cdr3_aa: CSVYDRGGSDEQFF; cdr3_nt: TGCAGCGTCTACGACAGGGGGGGATCCGATGAGCAGTTCTTC
d_call: NA; v_call: TRBV28; clone_size: NA; j_call: TRBJ1-5; cdr3_aa: CASSFVGQGIQPQHF; cdr3_nt: TGTGCCAGCAGTTTCGTCGGGCAGGGGATTCAGCCCCAGCATTTT
d_call: NA; v_call: TRBV5-5; clone_size: NA; j_call: TRBJ2-7; cdr3_aa: CASSRVQEKYEQYF; cdr3_nt: TGTGCCAGCAGCAGAGTACAGGAAAAATACGAGCAGTACTTC
d_call: NA; v_call: TRBV7-9; clone_size: NA; j_call: TRBJ1-1; cdr3_aa: CASSEAARNTEAFF; cdr3_nt: TGTGCCAGCAGCGAGGCAGCTAGGAACACTGAAGCTTTCTTT
d_call: NA; v_call: TRBV6-5; clone_size: few; j_call: TRBJ1-5; cdr3_aa: CASSPIQGNQPQHF; cdr3_nt: TGTGCCAGCAGTCCAATACAGGGAAATCAGCCCCAGCATTTT
d_call: TRBD2; v_call: TRBV19; clone_size: NA; j_call: TRBJ2-1; cdr3_aa: CASTTTSGGFYNEQFF; cdr3_nt: TGTGCCAGTACAACGACTAGCGGGGGATTCTACAATGAGCAGTTCTTC
d_call: NA; v_call: TRBV28; clone_size: NA; j_call: TRBJ1-2; cdr3_aa: CAIAYRWGRGGYTF; cdr3_nt: TGTGCCATAGCCTACCGGTGGGGCCGGGGGGGCTACACCTTC
d_call: NA; v_call: TRBV7-8; clone_size: few; j_call: TRBJ1-1; cdr3_aa: CASSSTPGTEAFF; cdr3_nt: TGTGCCAGCAGCTCAACCCCAGGCACTGAAGCTTTCTTT
d_call: NA; v_call: TRBV27; clone_size: NA; j_call: TRBJ2-5; cdr3_aa: CASSPTAYQETQYF; cdr3_nt: TGTGCCAGCAGTCCCACTGCGTACCAAGAGACCCAGTACTTC
d_call: TRBD1; v_call: TRBV27; clone_size: NA; j_call: TRBJ1-5; cdr3_aa: CASSFRQGSNQPQHF; cdr3_nt: TGTGCCAGCAGTTTTAGACAGGGGAGCAATCAGCCCCAGCATTTT
d_call: TRBD1; v_call: TRBV29-1; clone_size: NA; j_call: TRBJ1-5; cdr3_aa: CSVGDRGQAQPQHF; cdr3_nt: TGCAGCGTTGGCGACAGGGGGCAAGCCCAGCCCCAGCATTTT
d_call: NA; v_call: TRBV11-1; clone_size: NA; j_call: TRBJ1-1; cdr3_aa: CASSFPGGTTEAFF; cdr3_nt: TGTGCCAGCAGCTTCCCCGGGGGGACGACTGAAGCTTTCTTT
d_call: TRBD1; v_call: TRBV5-1; clone_size: NA; j_call: TRBJ1-6; cdr3_aa: CASSLGQGADNSPLHF; cdr3_nt: TGCGCCAGCAGCTTGGGACAGGGGGCAGATAATTCACCCCTCCACTTT
d_call: NA; v_call: TRBV11-2; clone_size: few; j_call: TRBJ1-4; cdr3_aa: CASSRGGRATNEKLFF; cdr3_nt: TGTGCCAGCAGCCGAGGAGGGCGCGCAACTAATGAAAAACTGTTTTTT
d_call: NA; v_call: TRBV6-5; clone_size: NA; j_call: TRBJ2-5; cdr3_aa: CASSYSSPREETQYF; cdr3_nt: TGTGCCAGCAGTTACTCGAGTCCCCGAGAGGAGACCCAGTACTTC
d_call: TRBD1; v_call: TRBV7-2; clone_size: NA; j_call: TRBJ2-1; cdr3_aa: CASSWTGPYNEQFF; cdr3_nt: TGTGCCAGCAGCTGGACAGGGCCCTACAATGAGCAGTTCTTC
d_call: NA; v_call: TRBV9; clone_size: NA; j_call: TRBJ2-5; cdr3_aa: CASSVGQSMGTQYF; cdr3_nt: TGTGCCAGCAGCGTAGGACAGTCGATGGGGACCCAGTACTTC
d_call: TRBD1; v_call: TRBV3-1/TRBV3-2; clone_size: few; j_call: TRBJ1-4; cdr3_aa: CASSQALGTALKATNEKLFF; cdr3_nt: TGTGCCAGCAGCCAAGCTCTCGGGACAGCGTTAAAAGCAACTAATGAAAAACTGTTTTTT
d_call: NA; v_call: TRBV29-1; clone_size: NA; j_call: TRBJ1-1; cdr3_aa: CSVEISGYRANTEAFF; cdr3_nt: TGCAGCGTTGAAATCAGTGGGTACAGGGCGAACACTGAAGCTTTCTTT
d_call: TRBD1; v_call: TRBV28; clone_size: NA; j_call: TRBJ1-2; cdr3_aa: CASSLGTTGSGYTF; cdr3_nt: TGTGCCAGCAGTTTAGGGACGACAGGGTCCGGCTACACCTTC